The clone carrying this T cell receptor (beta chain) has ten or more counts. This sample was included in a study of Graves' ophthalmopathy and Graves' hyperthyroidism. Germline loops: CDR1 SQVTM, CDR2 ANQGSEA. The CDR3 consists of 14 residues. V was cut by 0 bases and J by 0 bases, with 9 bases left in between. Scientists amplified the TCR beta CDR3 regions from RNA transcripts. First-round RT-PCR employed HTBI primers, with a second-round multiplex PCR after it. Each CDR3 protein gets one entry after TCRdb re-called the multiplex PCR reads with MiXCR. Altogether 350,000 to 450,000 distinct CDR3 sequences are present, approximately 21% being singletons, with the ten largest covering 2.5% to 3.5%.

The V and J genes are TRBV29-1 and TRBJ2-7; D is undetermined. The sequencing sample was made of peripheral blood. This clonotype originated in a woman aged 18-35 years with stable Graves' hyperthyroidism. Written as DNA, the CDR3 is TGCAGCGTTGAAGACCCAGGTAGCTCCTACGAGCAGTACTTC. Its translation: CSVEDPGSSYEQYF.